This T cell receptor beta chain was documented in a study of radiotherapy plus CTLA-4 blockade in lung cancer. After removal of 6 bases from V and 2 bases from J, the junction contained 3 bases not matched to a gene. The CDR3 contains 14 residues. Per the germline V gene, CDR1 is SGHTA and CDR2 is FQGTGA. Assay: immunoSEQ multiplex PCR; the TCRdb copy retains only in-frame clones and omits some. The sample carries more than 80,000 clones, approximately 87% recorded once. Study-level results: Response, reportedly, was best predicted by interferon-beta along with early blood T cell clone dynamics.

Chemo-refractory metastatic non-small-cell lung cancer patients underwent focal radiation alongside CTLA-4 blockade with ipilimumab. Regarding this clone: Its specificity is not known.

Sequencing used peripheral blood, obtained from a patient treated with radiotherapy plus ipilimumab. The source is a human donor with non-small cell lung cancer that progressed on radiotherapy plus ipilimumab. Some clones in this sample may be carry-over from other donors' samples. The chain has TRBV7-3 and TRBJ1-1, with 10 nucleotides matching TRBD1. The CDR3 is CASRLTGGNTEAFF. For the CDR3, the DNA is TGTGCCAGCAGATTGACAGGGGGCAACACTGAAGCTTTCTTT.